This passage covers 11 T cell receptor beta chains from one sample sequenced in a study of blood T cell repertoires in COVID-19. Only in-frame clones appear in the TCRdb table, and some are missing; sequencing was by immunoSEQ multiplex PCR. The sample includes roughly 180,000 clones, about 80% of them seen just once. The sample comprised peripheral blood. All receptors derive from a woman between 45 and 65 years old with active or convalescent COVID-19.

This clone was recorded once. DNA for the CDR3: TGTGCCAGCAGCTTGTCTCTCAACTATGGCTACACCTTC. Translating it yields CASSLSLNYGYTF. The J gene is TRBJ1-2, the V gene TRBV5-8; D ambiguous. V was clipped by 1 base and J by 2 bases, with 6 bases between them. The CDR3 extends over 13 amino acids. Germline lookup yields CDR1 SGHTS and CDR2 YDEGEE.

This clone was observed once. The rearrangement links TRBV6-6 to TRBJ1-1; TRBD1 matches 9 bases. The CDR3 is 16 amino acids. Germline CDR1 MNHNY, CDR2 SVGAGI (reference sequence). V was pared by 0 bases and J by 5 bases, with 7 bases of the junction left unmatched. This CDR3 is CASSYSNRGRRTEAFF. The CDR3 bases are TGTGCCAGCAGTTACTCGAACAGGGGGCGGAGGACTGAAGCTTTCTTT.

The rearrangement joins TRBV7-2 to TRBJ1-5, with a possible D match to TRBD1 (5 bases). The CDR3 consists of 14 residues. V was shortened by 2 bases and J by 3 bases, with 8 bases between the two germline ends. CDR1 and CDR2 from the germline V gene are SGHTA and FQGNSA. The CDR3 loop reads CASSLTQDNQPQHF. CDR3 DNA: TGTGCCAGCAGCTTAACACAGGACAATCAGCCCCAGCATTTT. The entire variable domain, with the rest obtained from reference TRBV7-2 and TRBJ1-5, is as follows: GAGVSQSPSNKVTEKGKDVELRCDPISGHTALYWYRQSLGQGLEFLIYFQGNSAPDKSGLPSDRFSAERTGGSVSTLTIQRTQQEDSAVYLCASSLTQDNQPQHFGDGTRLSIL.

The V call is TRBV9, the J call TRBJ2-7; the D gene is possibly TRBD1 (7 bases). Per the germline V gene, CDR1 is SGDLS and CDR2 is YYNGEE. This CDR3 region has 13 residues. The ends were cut back, 3 bases at V and 7 bases at J, with 14 bases in the middle. The CDR3 loop is CASSARQGGEQYF. The CDR3 region has the DNA TGTGCCAGCAGCGCCCGACAGGGAGGTGAGCAGTACTTC.

This rearrangement joins TRBV7-2 to TRBJ1-2; unclear D gene. The CDR3 sequence is 17 residues long. Germline V lookup: CDR1 SGHTA, CDR2 FQGNSA. Trimming took 1 base from V and 4 from J, leaving 19 bases between them. The CDR3 is CASSLDGYGDVGYGYTF. CDR3 DNA sequence: TGTGCCAGCAGCTTAGATGGATATGGAGACGTGGGCTATGGCTACACCTTC. Based on the CDR3 plus reference TRBV7-2 and TRBJ1-2, the full variable domain is GAGVSQSPSNKVTEKGKDVELRCDPISGHTALYWYRQSLGQGLEFLIYFQGNSAPDKSGLPSDRFSAERTGGSVSTLTIQRTQQEDSAVYLCASSLDGYGDVGYGYTFGSGTRLTVV.

In nucleotides, the CDR3 is TGTGCCAGCAGTTCCCCGCCACAGGGGCCGGGGACTGAAGCTTTCTTT. Its protein is CASSSPPQGPGTEAFF. This chain links TRBV28 with TRBJ1-1, with 7 positions matching TRBD1. V shed 4 bases and J 5 bases; nucleotides not matched to a gene: 13. The germline V gene encodes CDR1 MDHEN and CDR2 SYDVKM. The length of the CDR3 is 16 residues.

V gene TRBV5-8 combines with J gene TRBJ1-4; D possibly corresponds to TRBD1 (6 bases). CDR3 length: 17 amino acids. Germline V gene data show CDR1 as SGHTS and CDR2 as YDEGEE. Between the trimmed V and J ends, which lost 0 bases and 5 bases, there was a span of 17 bases. DNA for the CDR3: TGTGCCAGCAGCTTGGCTTCACCGGGACAAGAGAATGAAAAACTGTTTTTT. This gives the protein CASSLASPGQENEKLFF. Drawing the rest from reference TRBV5-8 and TRBJ1-4, the complete variable domain is EAGVTQSPTHLIKTRGQQATLRCSPISGHTSVYWYQQALGLGLQFLLWYDEGEERNRGNFPPRFSGRQFPNYSSELNVNALELEDSALYLCASSLASPGQENEKLFFGSGTQLSVL.

This chain uses TRBV9 with TRBJ2-1; 13 positions agree with TRBD2. V was pared by 1 base and J by 5 bases, with 9 bases of the junction left unmatched. The CDR3 has 18 residues. Germline lookup yields CDR1 SGDLS and CDR2 YYNGEE. The DNA of the CDR3 is TGTGCCAGCAGCGTAAAAGTGGGACTAGCGGGAAGGGACAATGAGCAGTTCTTC. This sequence encodes CASSVKVGLAGRDNEQFF.

The count of this clone is one. The gene calls are TRBV19 and TRBJ2-3; D call uncertain. Trimming removed 3 bases from V and 4 bases from J, with 5 bases in between. The CDR3 contains 12 residues. CDR1 is LNHDA and CDR2 is SQIVND in the germline V gene (reference sequence). The CDR3 loop reads CASSIWPDTQYF. The DNA of the CDR3 is TGTGCCAGTAGTATCTGGCCAGATACGCAGTATTTT.

The genes are TRBV11-2 and TRBJ2-1; D gene ambiguous. Germline V gene data show CDR1 as SGHAT and CDR2 as FQNNGV. The CDR3 length is 12 residues. Trimming shortened V by 1 base and J by 8 bases, and 6 bases separated the two germline ends. The CDR3 reads CASSLVFHEQFF. CDR3 nucleotides: TGTGCCAGCAGCTTAGTCTTCCATGAGCAGTTCTTC.

This rearrangement joins TRBV7-9 to TRBJ2-1, with 8 bases lining up with TRBD2. Trimming took 4 bases from V and 7 from J; bases not matched to a gene: 3. The germline V gene has CDR1 SEHNR and CDR2 FQNEAQ (reference sequence). The CDR3 is made up of 13 amino acids. In DNA, the CDR3 is TGTGCCAGCAGCTCTAGCGGGCCGAATGAGCAGTTCTTC. It is translated as CASSSSGPNEQFF.